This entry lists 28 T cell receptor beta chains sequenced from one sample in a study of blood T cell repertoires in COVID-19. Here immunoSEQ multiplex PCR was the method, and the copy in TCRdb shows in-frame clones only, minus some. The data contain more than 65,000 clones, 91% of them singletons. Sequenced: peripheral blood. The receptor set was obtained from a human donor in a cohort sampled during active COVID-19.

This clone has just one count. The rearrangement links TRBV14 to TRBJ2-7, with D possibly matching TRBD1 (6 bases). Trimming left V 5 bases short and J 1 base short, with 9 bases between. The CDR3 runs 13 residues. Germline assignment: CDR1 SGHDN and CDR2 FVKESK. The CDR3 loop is CASSGDISYEQYF. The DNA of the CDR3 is TGTGCCAGCAGCGGGGACATATCCTACGAGCAGTACTTC. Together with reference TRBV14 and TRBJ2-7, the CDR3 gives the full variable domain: EAGVTQFPSHSVIEKGQTVTLRCDPISGHDNLYWYRRVMGKEIKFLLHFVKESKQDESGMPNNRFLAERTGGTYSTLKVQPAELEDSGVYFCASSGDISYEQYFGPGTRLTVT.

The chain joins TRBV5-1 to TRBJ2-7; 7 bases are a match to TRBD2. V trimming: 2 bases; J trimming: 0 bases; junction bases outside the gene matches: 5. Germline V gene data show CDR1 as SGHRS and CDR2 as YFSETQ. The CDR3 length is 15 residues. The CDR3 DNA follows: TGCGCCAGCAGCTTAGAAGCGGGAAGCTCCTACGAGCAGTACTTC. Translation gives CASSLEAGSSYEQYF.

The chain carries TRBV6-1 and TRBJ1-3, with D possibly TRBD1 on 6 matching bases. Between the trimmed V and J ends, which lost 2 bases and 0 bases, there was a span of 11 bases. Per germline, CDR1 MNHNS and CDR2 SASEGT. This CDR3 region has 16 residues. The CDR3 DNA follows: TGTGCCAGCAGTGAATTGCAGGGGTACTCTGGAAACACCATATATTTT. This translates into CASSELQGYSGNTIYF.

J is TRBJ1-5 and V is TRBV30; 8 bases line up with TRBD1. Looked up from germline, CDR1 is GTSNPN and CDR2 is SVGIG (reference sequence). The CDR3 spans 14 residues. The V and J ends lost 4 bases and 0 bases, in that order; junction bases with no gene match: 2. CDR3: CAWKDRASNQPQHF. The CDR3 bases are TGTGCCTGGAAGGACAGGGCTAGCAATCAGCCCCAGCATTTT.

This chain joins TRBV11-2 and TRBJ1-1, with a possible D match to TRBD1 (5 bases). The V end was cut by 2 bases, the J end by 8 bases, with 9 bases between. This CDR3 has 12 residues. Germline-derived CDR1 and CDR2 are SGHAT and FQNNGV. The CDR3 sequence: CASSLLGQEAFF. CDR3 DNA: TGTGCCAGCAGCTTATTGGGGCAGGAAGCTTTCTTT.

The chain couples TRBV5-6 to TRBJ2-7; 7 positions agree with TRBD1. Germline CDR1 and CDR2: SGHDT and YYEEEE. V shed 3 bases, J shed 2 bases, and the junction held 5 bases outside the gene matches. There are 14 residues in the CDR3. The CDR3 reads CASSYGTDTYEQYF. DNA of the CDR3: TGTGCCAGCAGCTACGGGACAGATACCTACGAGCAGTACTTC.

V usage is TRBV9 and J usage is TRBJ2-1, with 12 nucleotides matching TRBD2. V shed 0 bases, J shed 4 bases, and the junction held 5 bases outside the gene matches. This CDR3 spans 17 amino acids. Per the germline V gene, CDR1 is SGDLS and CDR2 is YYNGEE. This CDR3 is CASSVALAGGAYNEQFF. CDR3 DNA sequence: TGTGCCAGCAGCGTAGCACTAGCGGGGGGAGCATACAATGAGCAGTTCTTC.

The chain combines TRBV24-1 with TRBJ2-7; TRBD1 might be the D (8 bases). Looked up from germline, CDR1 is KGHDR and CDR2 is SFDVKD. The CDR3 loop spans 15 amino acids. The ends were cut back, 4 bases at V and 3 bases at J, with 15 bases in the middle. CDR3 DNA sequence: TGTGCCACCAGTGACCGGACAGGGAGGGGCTACGAGCAGTACTTC. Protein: CATSDRTGRGYEQYF.

For the CDR3, the DNA is TGCGCCAGCAGCCAAGATGTTACCTATGAAGCTTTCTTT. As protein: CASSQDVTYEAFF. The J gene is TRBJ1-1, the V gene TRBV4-3; D remains ambiguous. CDR1 and CDR2 from the germline V gene are LGHNA and YSLEER. Trimming removed 0 bases from V and 7 bases from J, with 9 bases in between. The CDR3 extends over 13 amino acids.

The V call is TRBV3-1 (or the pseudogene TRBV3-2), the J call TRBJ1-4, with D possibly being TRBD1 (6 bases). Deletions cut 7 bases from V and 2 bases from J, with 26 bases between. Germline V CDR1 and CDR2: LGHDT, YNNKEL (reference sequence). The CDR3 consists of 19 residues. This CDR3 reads CASIHTSGTCVLTNEKLFF. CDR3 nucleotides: TGTGCCAGCATCCACACGTCCGGGACATGTGTTTTGACTAATGAAAAACTGTTTTTT.

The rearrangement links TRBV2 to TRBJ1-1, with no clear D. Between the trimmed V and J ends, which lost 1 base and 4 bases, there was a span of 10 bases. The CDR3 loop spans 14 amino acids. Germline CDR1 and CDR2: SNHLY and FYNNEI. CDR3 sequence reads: CASSEGQAGTEAFF. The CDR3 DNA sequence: TGTGCCAGCAGTGAAGGGCAGGCGGGCACTGAAGCTTTCTTT.

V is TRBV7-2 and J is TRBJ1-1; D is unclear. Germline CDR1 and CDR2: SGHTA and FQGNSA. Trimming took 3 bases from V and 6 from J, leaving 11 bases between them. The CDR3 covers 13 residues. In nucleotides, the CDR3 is TGTGCCAGCAGCTTGGGCTACATCCCTGAAGCTTTCTTT. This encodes CASSLGYIPEAFF.

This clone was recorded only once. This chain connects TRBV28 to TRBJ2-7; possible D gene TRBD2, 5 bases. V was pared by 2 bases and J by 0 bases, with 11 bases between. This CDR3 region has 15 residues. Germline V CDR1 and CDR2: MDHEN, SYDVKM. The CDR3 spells CASSLERTSSYEQYF. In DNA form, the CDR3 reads TGTGCCAGCAGTTTAGAAAGAACTAGCTCCTACGAGCAGTACTTC.

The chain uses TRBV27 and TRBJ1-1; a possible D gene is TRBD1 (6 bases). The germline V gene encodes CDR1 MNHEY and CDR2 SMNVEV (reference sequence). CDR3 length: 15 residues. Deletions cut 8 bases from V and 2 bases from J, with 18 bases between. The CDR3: CASGVQGLRNTEAFF. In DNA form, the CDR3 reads TGTGCCAGCGGCGTACAGGGTCTGAGAAACACTGAAGCTTTCTTT.

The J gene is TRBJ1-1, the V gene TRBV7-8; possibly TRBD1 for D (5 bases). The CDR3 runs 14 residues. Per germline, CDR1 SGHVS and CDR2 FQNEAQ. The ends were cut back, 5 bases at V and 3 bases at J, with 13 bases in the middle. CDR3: CASSTSSGDTEAFF. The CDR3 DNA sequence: TGTGCCAGCAGCACCTCTTCGGGGGACACTGAAGCTTTCTTT.

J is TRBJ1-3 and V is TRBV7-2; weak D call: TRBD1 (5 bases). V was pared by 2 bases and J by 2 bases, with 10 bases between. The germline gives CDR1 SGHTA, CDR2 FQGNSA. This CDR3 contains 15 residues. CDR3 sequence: CASSLSGNPGNTIYF. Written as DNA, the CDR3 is TGTGCCAGCAGCTTATCAGGGAACCCTGGAAACACCATATATTTT.

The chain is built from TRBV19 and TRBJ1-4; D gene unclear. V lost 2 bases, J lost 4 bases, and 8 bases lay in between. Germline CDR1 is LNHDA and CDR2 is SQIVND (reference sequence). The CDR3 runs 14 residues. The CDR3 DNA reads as TGTGCCAGTAGTATATGGGAGAATAATGAAAAACTGTTTTTT. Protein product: CASSIWENNEKLFF.

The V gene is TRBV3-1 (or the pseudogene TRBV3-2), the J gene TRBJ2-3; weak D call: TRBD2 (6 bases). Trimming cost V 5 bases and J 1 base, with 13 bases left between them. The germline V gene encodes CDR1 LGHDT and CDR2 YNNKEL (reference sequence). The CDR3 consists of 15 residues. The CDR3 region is CASSETGTRTDTQYF. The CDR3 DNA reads TGTGCCAGCAGCGAAACCGGGACTCGCACAGATACGCAGTATTTT.

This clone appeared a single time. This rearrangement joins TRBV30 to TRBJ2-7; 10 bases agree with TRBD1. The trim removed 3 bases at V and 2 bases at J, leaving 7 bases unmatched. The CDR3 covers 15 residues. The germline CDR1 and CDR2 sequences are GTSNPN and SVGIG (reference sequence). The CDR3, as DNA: TGTGCCTGGAGCCGAGGGACAGGGGTTACCTACGAGCAGTACTTC. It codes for CAWSRGTGVTYEQYF.

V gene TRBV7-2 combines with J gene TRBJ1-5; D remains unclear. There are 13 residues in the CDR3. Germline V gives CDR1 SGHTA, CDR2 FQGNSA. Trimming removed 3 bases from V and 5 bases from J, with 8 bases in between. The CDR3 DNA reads TGTGCCAGCAGCTTTCGCGAGGATCAGCCCCAGCATTTT. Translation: CASSFREDQPQHF. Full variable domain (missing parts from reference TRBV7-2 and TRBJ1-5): GAGVSQSPSNKVTEKGKDVELRCDPISGHTALYWYRQSLGQGLEFLIYFQGNSAPDKSGLPSDRFSAERTGGSVSTLTIQRTQQEDSAVYLCASSFREDQPQHFGDGTRLSIL.

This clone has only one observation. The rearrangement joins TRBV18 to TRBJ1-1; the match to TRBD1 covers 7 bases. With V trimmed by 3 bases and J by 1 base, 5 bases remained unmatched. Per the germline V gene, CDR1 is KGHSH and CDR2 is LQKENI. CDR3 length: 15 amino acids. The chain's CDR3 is CASSPGTVANTEAFF. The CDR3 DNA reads TGTGCCAGCTCACCTGGGACAGTAGCGAACACTGAAGCTTTCTTT.

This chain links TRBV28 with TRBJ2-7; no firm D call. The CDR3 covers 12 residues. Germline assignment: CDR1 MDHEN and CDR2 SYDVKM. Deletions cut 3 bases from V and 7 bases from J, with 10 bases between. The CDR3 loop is CASSFLRGEQYF. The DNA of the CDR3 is TGTGCCAGCAGTTTTTTGCGCGGTGAGCAGTACTTC. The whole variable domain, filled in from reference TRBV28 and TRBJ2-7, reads DVKVTQSSRYLVKRTGEKVFLECVQDMDHENMFWYRQDPGLGLRLIYFSYDVKMKEKGDIPEGYSVSREKKERFSLILESASTNQTSMYLCASSFLRGEQYFGPGTRLTVT.

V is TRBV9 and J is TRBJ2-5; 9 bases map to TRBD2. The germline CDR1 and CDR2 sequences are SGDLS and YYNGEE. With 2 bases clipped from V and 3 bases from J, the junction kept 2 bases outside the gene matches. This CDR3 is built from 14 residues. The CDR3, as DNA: TGTGCCAGCAGCGTTAGCGGGGGTAAAGAGACCCAGTACTTC. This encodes CASSVSGGKETQYF.

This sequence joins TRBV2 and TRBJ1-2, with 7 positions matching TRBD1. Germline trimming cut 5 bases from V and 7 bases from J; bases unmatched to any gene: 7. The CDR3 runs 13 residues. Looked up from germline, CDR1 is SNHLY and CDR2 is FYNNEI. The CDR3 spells CASSSTGDGGYTF. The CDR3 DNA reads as TGTGCCAGCAGTTCCACAGGGGACGGTGGCTACACCTTC.

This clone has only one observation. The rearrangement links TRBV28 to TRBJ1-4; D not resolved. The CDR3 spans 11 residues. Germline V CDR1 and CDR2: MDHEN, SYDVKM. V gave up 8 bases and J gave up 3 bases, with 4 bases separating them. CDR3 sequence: CASGPNEKLFF. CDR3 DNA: TGTGCCAGCGGGCCTAATGAAAAACTGTTTTTT.

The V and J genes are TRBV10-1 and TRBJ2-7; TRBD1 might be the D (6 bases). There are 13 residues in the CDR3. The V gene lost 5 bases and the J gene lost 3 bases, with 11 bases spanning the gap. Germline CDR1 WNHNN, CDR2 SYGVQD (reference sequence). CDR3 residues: CASSPGQFYEQYF. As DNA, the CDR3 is TGCGCCAGCAGTCCTGGACAGTTCTACGAGCAGTACTTC.

For the CDR3, the DNA is TGTGCCAGCAGCGGAGGCGGAAAAGAGACCCAGTACTTC. Translating it yields CASSGGGKETQYF. V is TRBV9 and J is TRBJ2-5; D is unclear. The CDR3 loop spans 13 amino acids. Trimming left V 3 bases short and J 3 bases short, with 9 bases between. Germline V gene lookup returns CDR1 SGDLS and CDR2 YYNGEE.

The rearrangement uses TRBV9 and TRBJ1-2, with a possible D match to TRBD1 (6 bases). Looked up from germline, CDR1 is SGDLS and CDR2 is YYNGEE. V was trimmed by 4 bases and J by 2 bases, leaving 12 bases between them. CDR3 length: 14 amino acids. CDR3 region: CASSSQGQNYGYTF. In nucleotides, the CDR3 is TGTGCCAGCAGCTCCCAGGGGCAGAACTATGGCTACACCTTC. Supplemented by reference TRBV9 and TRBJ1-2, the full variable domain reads DSGVTQTPKHLITATGQRVTLRCSPRSGDLSVYWYQQSLDQGLQFLIQYYNGEERAKGNILERFSAQQFPDLHSELNLSSLELGDSALYFCASSSQGQNYGYTFGSGTRLTVV.